The next 14 T cell receptor beta chains were all read from a single sample in a study of T-cell reconstitution after alpha-beta-depleted transplantation in children (dated by TCRdb to the mid-2010s). Library preparation used PCR. Sequencing relied on an Illumina HiSeq 2500. To normalize quantification of the TCRbeta repertoire, the TCR libraries were built with molecular barcoding that relied on unique molecular identifiers. The public reads were reanalyzed by TCRdb: fastp trimming at Q25, MiXCR alignment, in-frame beta chains only. Identical CDR3 proteins give one entry, which carries the most common genes and DNA. Recorded for this sample are 450,000 to 600,000 distinct CDR3 sequences; 30% to 35% of them occurred a single time. The ten largest clones capture 2% to 2.5% of the sample. The material was PBMCs from the stem cell graft donor, obtained from the stem cell graft. These receptors came from a human donor who donated a stem cell graft to a child with aplastic anemia.

This chain connects TRBV10-3 to TRBJ2-4; 8 nucleotides align to TRBD2. Germline V gene sequence: CDR1 ENHRY, CDR2 SYGVKD. CDR3 length: 17 amino acids. V was clipped by 2 bases and J by 0 bases; unmatched bases: 6. CDR3 DNA sequence: TGTGCCATCAGTGAGGCGCTAGCGGGCCTAGCCAAAAACATTCAGTACTTC. It codes for CAISEALAGLAKNIQYF.

The chain couples TRBV6-2 or TRBV6-3 to TRBJ2-1; 13 bases map to TRBD2. This CDR3 comprises 16 residues. Germline V lookup: CDR1 MNHEY, CDR2 SVGEGT. Losses at the gene ends were 0 bases for V and 8 bases for J; bases not matched to a gene: 4. The CDR3 nucleotides read TGTGCCAGCAGTTACTCAACTAGCGGGAGGGCCTATGAGCAGTTCTTC. Residues: CASSYSTSGRAYEQFF.

This clonotype was recorded a few times. The chain couples TRBV10-3 to TRBJ2-3; no definite D call. The CDR3 has 14 amino acids. The ends were cut back, 6 bases at V and 4 bases at J, with 14 bases in the middle. Germline assignment: CDR1 ENHRY and CDR2 SYGVKD. CDR3 nucleotide sequence: TGTGCCATCAGAACGGACCTACGCGCAGATACGCAGTATTTT. This translates into CAIRTDLRADTQYF.

This clonotype turned up a few times. V usage is TRBV18 and J usage is TRBJ1-1; D uncertain. Trimming removed 0 bases at V and 11 bases at J, with 10 bases between. CDR3 length: 12 amino acids. From germline, CDR1 is KGHSH and CDR2 LQKENI. CDR3 coding DNA: TGTGCCAGCTCACCACCGGGTTTTACGGCTTTCTTT. It encodes CASSPPGFTAFF.

The rearrangement links TRBV3-1 to TRBJ2-2, with D maybe TRBD1 (5 bases). This CDR3 has 17 residues. CDR1 is LGHDT and CDR2 is YNNKEL in the germline V gene (reference sequence). The V and J ends lost 6 bases and 0 bases respectively, with 17 bases between them. The DNA of the CDR3 is TGTGCCAGCAGGAAAAGAGACAGTCCCACGAACACCGGGGAGCTGTTTTTT. The encoded protein is CASRKRDSPTNTGELFF.

The V and J genes are TRBV12-3 or TRBV12-4 and TRBJ1-2; D is unresolved. This CDR3 is built from 13 residues. The ends were cut back, 6 bases at V and 5 bases at J, with 13 bases in the middle. CDR3 in amino acids: CASSSKRGYGYTF. In DNA, the CDR3 is TGTGCCAGCAGCTCCAAACGGGGATATGGCTACACCTTC.

This chain links TRBV20-1 with TRBJ1-1, with 9 bases identical to TRBD1. With V trimmed by 0 bases and J by 0 bases, 17 bases remained unmatched. The CDR3 runs 20 residues. Germline V lookup: CDR1 DFQATT, CDR2 SNEGSKA (reference sequence). This CDR3 is CSARDIRGTGGGLMNTEAFF. CDR3 DNA sequence: TGCAGTGCTAGAGATATTCGGGGTACAGGGGGCGGTCTAATGAACACTGAAGCTTTCTTT.

The chain is built from TRBV12-3 or TRBV12-4 and TRBJ2-1; possibly TRBD2 for D (5 bases). The CDR3 consists of 14 residues. Trimming took off 6 bases at V and 7 bases at J, with 16 bases between the two ends. CDR3 in DNA: TGTGCCAGCAGCCGATCACTAGGTTGGAATGAGCAGTTCTTC. Encoded protein: CASSRSLGWNEQFF.

The chain recombines TRBV9 with TRBJ2-7, with D unclear. Germline V gives CDR1 SGDLS, CDR2 YYNGEE. The CDR3 runs 16 residues. Between the trimmed V and J ends, which lost 0 bases and 3 bases, there was a span of 16 bases. The CDR3 coding sequence is TGTGCCAGCAGCGTAGGTGTCGGGTTGGGTCTCTACGAGCAGTACTTC. Encoded protein: CASSVGVGLGLYEQYF.

This clonotype was detected a few times. This rearrangement joins TRBV28 to TRBJ2-1, with 10 positions matching TRBD2. Germline assignment: CDR1 MDHEN and CDR2 SYDVKM. Unmatched junction bases numbered 11, after V lost 5 bases and J lost 10 bases. The CDR3 is made up of 15 amino acids. CDR3 amino acids: CASSALAGEVKEQFF. The CDR3, as DNA: TGTGCCAGCAGTGCCCTAGCGGGAGAAGTCAAGGAGCAGTTCTTC. Complete variable domain (other parts from reference TRBV28 and TRBJ2-1): DVKVTQSSRYLVKRTGEKVFLECVQDMDHENMFWYRQDPGLGLRLIYFSYDVKMKEKGDIPEGYSVSREKKERFSLILESASTNQTSMYLCASSALAGEVKEQFFGPGTRLTVL.

In this sample, this clonotype turned up a few times. The gene calls are TRBV24-1 and TRBJ1-5, with D tentatively TRBD1 (5 bases). This CDR3 is built from 12 residues. Germline CDR1 is KGHDR and CDR2 is SFDVKD. V was pared by 6 bases and J by 7 bases, with 9 bases between. The CDR3 loop reads CATSPSGQPQHF. CDR3 DNA: TGTGCCACCAGTCCCTCAGGGCAGCCCCAGCATTTT.

This clonotype was seen more than once but under ten times. The chain recombines TRBV12-3 or TRBV12-4 with TRBJ2-7; 10 positions agree with TRBD2. The CDR3 totals 14 residues. V was pared by 3 bases and J by 2 bases, with 1 base of the junction left unmatched. The CDR3 bases are TGTGCCAGCAGTTTTGGGACTAGCGCCTACGAGCAGTACTTC. Translated, it gives CASSFGTSAYEQYF.

The V call is TRBV5-1, the J call TRBJ2-3, with 15 bases aligning to TRBD2. The CDR3 sequence is 17 residues long. The germline V gene encodes CDR1 SGHRS and CDR2 YFSETQ. V was pared by 4 bases and J by 5 bases, with 8 bases of the junction left unmatched. The CDR3 DNA reads as TGCGCCAGCAGCACCGGACTAGCGGGAGGGCCCATAGATACGCAGTATTTT. As protein: CASSTGLAGGPIDTQYF.

This sequence joins TRBV6-2 or TRBV6-3 and TRBJ2-7, with 7 bases identical to TRBD2. CDR1 MNHEY and CDR2 SVGEGT come from the germline V gene. The CDR3 has 14 amino acids. V gave up 5 bases and J gave up 6 bases; unmatched junction bases: 10. CDR3 nucleotides: TGTGCCAGCAGTCCCCGGGGGGACCGGGTCGAGCAGTACGTC. It is translated as CASSPRGDRVEQYV.